The present T cell receptor beta chain was sequenced within a study of siplizumab effects on memory and regulatory T cells. Study observations and caveats: Contribution to the alloresponse seemed major for naive T cells, which also seemed more diverse than memory cells. Most proliferating CD4+ or CD8+ clones, roughly 75-97%, had no naive or memory assignment.

Naive, memory, effector memory and TEMRA subsets, all unstimulated, were sequenced in three donor pairs. As concerns this clone: Its target is not known.

Each sample contributed some 96,000 TCR templates to the assay. Generated by immunoSEQ multiplex PCR, the TCRdb table keeps only in-frame clones and is missing some. Of roughly 69,000 clones listed, roughly 85% were seen once; the top ten hold 3.5% to 4%. The source material was memory CD4+ T cells sorted from blood. This receptor was obtained from a human donor in good health.

CDR3 sequence reads: CASSKGLGSGSSYNEQFF. CDR3 nucleotides: TGTGCCAGCAGCAAAGGTTTGGGGTCAGGGAGCTCCTACAATGAGCAGTTCTTC. This sequence joins TRBV21-1 and TRBJ2-1. TRBV21-1 is a known pseudogene. This CDR3 contains 18 residues.